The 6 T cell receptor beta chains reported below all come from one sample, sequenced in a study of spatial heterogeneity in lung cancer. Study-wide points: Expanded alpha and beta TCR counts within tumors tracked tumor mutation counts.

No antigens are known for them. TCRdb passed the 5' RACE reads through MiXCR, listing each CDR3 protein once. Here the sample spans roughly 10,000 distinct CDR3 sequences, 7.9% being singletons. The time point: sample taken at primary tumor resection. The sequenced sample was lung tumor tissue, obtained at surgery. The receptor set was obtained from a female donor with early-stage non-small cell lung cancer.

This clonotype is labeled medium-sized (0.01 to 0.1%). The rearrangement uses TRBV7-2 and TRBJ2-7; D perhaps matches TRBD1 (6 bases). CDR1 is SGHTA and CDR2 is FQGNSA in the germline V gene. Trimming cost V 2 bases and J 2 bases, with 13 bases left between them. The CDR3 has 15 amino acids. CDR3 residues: CASSLMAGAPYEQYF. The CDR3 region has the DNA TGTGCCAGCAGCTTAATGGCAGGGGCCCCCTACGAGCAGTACTTC.

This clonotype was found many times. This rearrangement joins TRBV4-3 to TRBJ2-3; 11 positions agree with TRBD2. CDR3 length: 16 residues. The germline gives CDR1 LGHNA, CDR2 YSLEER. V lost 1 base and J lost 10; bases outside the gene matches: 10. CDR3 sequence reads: CASSQALAGGPEAQYF. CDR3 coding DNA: TGCGCCAGCAGCCAAGCCCTAGCGGGGGGCCCGGAGGCGCAGTATTTT.

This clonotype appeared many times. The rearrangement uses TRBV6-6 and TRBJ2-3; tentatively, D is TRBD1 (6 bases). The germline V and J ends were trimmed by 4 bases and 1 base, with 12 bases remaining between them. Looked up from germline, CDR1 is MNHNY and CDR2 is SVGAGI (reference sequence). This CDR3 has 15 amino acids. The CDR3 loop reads CASSSANRGTDTQYF. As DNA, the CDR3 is TGTGCCAGCAGTTCCGCTAACAGGGGCACAGATACGCAGTATTTT.

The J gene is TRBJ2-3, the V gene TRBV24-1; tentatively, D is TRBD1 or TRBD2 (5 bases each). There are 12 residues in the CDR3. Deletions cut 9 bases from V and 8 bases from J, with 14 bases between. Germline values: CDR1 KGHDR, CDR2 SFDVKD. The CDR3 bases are TGTGCCACCGGGACGGATTTGGGTACGCAGTATTTT. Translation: CATGTDLGTQYF.

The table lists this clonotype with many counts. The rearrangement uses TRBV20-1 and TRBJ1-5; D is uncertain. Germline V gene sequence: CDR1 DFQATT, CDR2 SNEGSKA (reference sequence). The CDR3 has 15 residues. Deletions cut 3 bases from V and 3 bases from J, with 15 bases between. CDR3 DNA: TGCAGTGCTAGCCCCCGGGAGGTTTACAATCAGCCCCAGCATTTT. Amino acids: CSASPREVYNQPQHF.

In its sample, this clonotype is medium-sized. The CDR3 loop reads CASSALAGRTDTQYF. The CDR3 coding sequence is TGTGCCAGCAGTGCACTAGCGGGCCGCACAGATACGCAGTATTTT. V gene TRBV9 combines with J gene TRBJ2-3, with 9 bases aligning to TRBD2. This CDR3 comprises 15 residues. V was clipped by 5 bases and J by 1 base; unmatched bases: 5. Per germline, CDR1 SGDLS and CDR2 YYNGEE.